This section outlines one T cell receptor beta chain sequence together with its context. Its cognate antigen is unknown. The data were produced by immunoSEQ multiplex PCR, yet TCRdb's version contains in-frame clones alone and is incomplete. Of 1,200 or so clones listed, 40% to 55% are singletons. The length of the CDR3 is 11 residues. Germline lookup yields CDR1 SGHRS and CDR2 YFSETQ. V was cut by 6 bases and J by 5 bases, with 8 bases left in between. This sample was taken from a study of Tregs in tolerant kidney transplant recipients. In the study overall: Sorting of CD4+CD25+CD127- cells followed approximately three-day belatacept mixed lymphocyte reactions, sometimes with roughly five-day graft donor restimulation.

General study points: Biological reproducibility was not directly addressed, but technical replication error appeared minimal. Activated donor B cell expansion appeared to reveal the most relevant donor-specific TCRbeta repertoire. The small number of patients limits these findings pending further validation.

The sample was Tregs from blood cultured with allogeneic cells. The V gene is TRBV5-1, the J gene TRBJ2-5, with D perhaps TRBD1 (6 bases). The sequence was obtained from a human donor in good health. In nucleotides, the CDR3 is TGCGCCAGCATCCAGGGGGAGACCCAGTACTTC. Protein: CASIQGETQYF.